This T cell receptor beta chain was sequenced during a study of blood T cell repertoires in COVID-19. Study overall: The cDNA or gDNA used as material had been derived from T cells, B-cell-depleted T cells, or PBMCs.

TCRdb's copy holds only in-frame clones and misses some; the assay was immunoSEQ multiplex PCR. The sample shows about 100,000 clones, 91% of them seen only once. By proportion, this clone is medium-sized. The CDR3 has 15 amino acids. Deletions cut 4 bases from V and 1 base from J, with 10 bases between. In germline, CDR1 is MNHEY, CDR2 SVGAGI. Sequencing was performed on peripheral blood. The source is a human donor with active COVID-19. The donor label of this sample is uncertain. The rearrangement joins TRBV6-5 to TRBJ1-4, with TRBD1 as a possible D gene (6 bases). For the CDR3, the DNA is TGTGCCAGCAGTTTGGACAGCGGAACTAATGAAAAACTGTTTTTT. It encodes CASSLDSGTNEKLFF.